These 20 T cell receptor beta chains came from one sample sequenced in a study of cytomegalovirus exposure and HLA in healthy donors. Amplification used 60 Vbeta primers and 13 Jbeta primers. Clones were sequenced by immunoSEQ multiplex PCR, and TCRdb holds only the in-frame ones, with some missing. The sample consists of about 170,000 clones, over 70% of them appearing once. Material: PBMCs. All receptors come from a man aged 30 to 39 in good health and CMV-seropositive.

In regard to this clone: This CDR3 is also generated by other DNA sequences in the sample. V is TRBV6-5 and J is TRBJ1-4; no clear D. Germline V lookup: CDR1 MNHEY, CDR2 SVGAGI. V was shortened by 5 bases and J by 8 bases, with 12 bases between the two germline ends. This CDR3 contains 13 residues. CDR3 residues: CASSPGGGEKLFF. CDR3 coding DNA: TGTGCCAGCAGTCCAGGAGGAGGGGAAAAACTGTTTTTT.

The V gene is TRBV5-4, the J gene TRBJ2-1; TRBD2 agrees at 8 bases. The CDR3 has 14 amino acids. Germline CDR1 reads SGHNT; CDR2 reads YYREEE (reference sequence). V shed 3 bases and J 2 bases; nucleotides not matched to a gene: 1. The chain's CDR3 is CASSYSGTYNEQFF. CDR3 DNA sequence: TGTGCCAGCAGCTATAGCGGGACCTACAATGAGCAGTTCTTC.

This clone appeared a few times. The chain couples TRBV6-5 to TRBJ2-5; D gene ambiguous. This CDR3 region has 12 residues. The V end lost 10 bases, the J end lost 5 bases, and 14 bases lay between the germline ends. CDR1 is MNHEY and CDR2 is SVGAGI in the germline V gene. The CDR3 spells CATGSLGETQYF. The CDR3 DNA reads TGTGCCACCGGGTCTCTTGGGGAGACCCAGTACTTC.

The V call is TRBV5-1, the J call TRBJ1-6, with no clear D. V was cut by 4 bases and J by 13 bases, with 12 bases left in between. The V gene's germline CDR1 is SGHRS and CDR2 YFSETQ. The CDR3 has 12 residues. In DNA form, the CDR3 reads TGCGCCAGCAGCCCGCACCGAGCGCCCCTCCACTTT. This codes for CASSPHRAPLHF.

The chain has TRBV27 and TRBJ2-3; perhaps TRBD1 as D (8 bases). V was trimmed by 5 bases and J by 0 bases, leaving 21 bases between them. The CDR3 spans 18 residues. Germline V lookup: CDR1 MNHEY, CDR2 SMNVEV (reference sequence). The CDR3 DNA is TGTGCCAGCAGTACCCGGGACAGGACGCGGGGGAGCACAGATACGCAGTATTTT. Protein sequence: CASSTRDRTRGSTDTQYF.

CDR3 loop: CASSRQGVSTNEKLFF. DNA of the CDR3: TGTGCCAGCTCACGACAGGGGGTTTCAACTAATGAAAAACTGTTTTTT. The J gene is TRBJ1-4, the V gene TRBV18; the match to TRBD1 covers 9 bases. J was trimmed by 0 bases and V by 4 bases; bases with no gene match: 3. Germline V gene lookup returns CDR1 KGHSH and CDR2 LQKENI. CDR3 length: 16 residues.

The chain uses TRBV10-1 and TRBJ2-7; 7 positions agree with TRBD2. Trimming cost V 4 bases and J 3 bases; bases outside gene matches: 3. This CDR3 contains 13 residues. The germline CDR1 and CDR2 sequences are WNHNN and SYGVQD (reference sequence). CDR3: CASSGQRGYEQYF. CDR3 in DNA: TGCGCCAGCAGTGGTCAGCGGGGCTACGAGCAGTACTTC.

The chain recombines TRBV4-3 with TRBJ2-2, with D perhaps TRBD2 (5 bases). Germline values: CDR1 LGHNA, CDR2 YSLEER. The CDR3 contains 13 residues. Between the trimmed V and J ends, which lost 0 bases and 6 bases, there was a span of 5 bases. CDR3 nucleotides: TGCGCCAGCAGCCAAGAGCGGGCCGGGGAGCTGTTTTTT. It yields the protein CASSQERAGELFF.

V and J are TRBV5-1 and TRBJ2-5; a possible D gene is TRBD1 (6 bases). Judging by the DNA end, TRBJ2-7 fits better; the J call may be wrong. CDR1 and CDR2 (germline): SGHRS, YFSETQ. The CDR3 is 14 amino acids. Here the CDR3 DNA reads TGCGCCAGCAGCTTCGGACAGATCTCCTACGAGCAGTACTTC. It codes for CASSFGQISYEQYF.

The chain joins TRBV5-6 to TRBJ2-7, with TRBD1 as a possible D gene (6 bases). In germline, CDR1 is SGHDT, CDR2 YYEEEE. V was clipped by 0 bases and J by 4 bases, with 14 bases between them. CDR3 length: 15 amino acids. The CDR3 DNA follows: TGTGCCAGCAGCTTGGCCCTCGGACAGAAGTACGAGCAGTACTTC. Translation gives CASSLALGQKYEQYF.

This clone was seen just once. Sequence at one end of the junction differs from germline and may be a read error. The V and J genes are TRBV7-9 and TRBJ2-7; 12 bases align to TRBD1. The CDR3 has 15 amino acids. Germline CDR1 is SEHNR and CDR2 is FQNEAQ (reference sequence). This CDR3 is CSSQTRGTGGDEQYF. CDR3 bases: TGTTCCAGCCAAACGCGGGGGACAGGGGGCGACGAGCAGTACTTC.

For this clone: It is unclear where the CDR3 begins or ends on the DNA, so no DNA is shown, and the CDR3 is as TCRdb lists it. This chain uses TRBV21-1 with TRBJ1-3. TRBV21-1 counts as a pseudogene. The CDR3 comprises 16 residues, both ends counted. CDR3 region: CASRPGTWGSGNTIYF.

This clone showed up just once. The V call is TRBV5-1, the J call TRBJ2-2; TRBD2 matches 8 bases. Germline assignment: CDR1 SGHRS and CDR2 YFSETQ. V was clipped by 0 bases and J by 1 base; unmatched bases: 2. The CDR3 runs to 16 residues. DNA of the CDR3: TGCGCCAGCAGCTTGGGACTAGCGAAGAACACCGGGGAGCTGTTTTTT. It is translated as CASSLGLAKNTGELFF.

The V gene is TRBV6-6, the J gene TRBJ2-5, with D uncertain. Trimming shortened V by 0 bases and J by 4 bases, and 15 bases separated the two germline ends. This CDR3 is 16 amino acids long. Germline-derived CDR1 and CDR2 are MNHNY and SVGAGI (reference sequence). The CDR3 reads CASSYSIIRSGETQYF. CDR3 bases: TGTGCCAGCAGTTACTCGATTATACGTTCGGGAGAGACCCAGTACTTC.

The rearrangement links TRBV29-1 to TRBJ2-2, with D maybe TRBD1 (6 bases). The CDR3 has 14 amino acids. The V gene lost 7 bases and the J gene lost 2 bases, with 14 bases spanning the gap. Germline V gene lookup returns CDR1 SQVTM and CDR2 ANQGSEA. The CDR3 DNA reads as TGCAGCGCCGAAAAGGACAGAAACACCGGGGAGCTGTTTTTT. It yields the protein CSAEKDRNTGELFF.

The CDR3 is CASSEYRSETQYF. CDR3 DNA: TGTGCCAGCAGCGAATACAGGTCGGAGACCCAGTACTTC. The chain joins TRBV7-2 to TRBJ2-5, with D possibly matching TRBD1 (5 bases). Germline V gives CDR1 SGHTA, CDR2 FQGNSA. The CDR3 extends over 13 amino acids. V was shortened by 5 bases and J by 5 bases, with 12 bases between the two germline ends. Complete variable domain (other parts from reference TRBV7-2 and TRBJ2-5): GAGVSQSPSNKVTEKGKDVELRCDPISGHTALYWYRQSLGQGLEFLIYFQGNSAPDKSGLPSDRFSAERTGGSVSTLTIQRTQQEDSAVYLCASSEYRSETQYFGPGTRLLVL.

The chain combines TRBV5-6 with TRBJ2-5; D not certain. The CDR3 is 18 residues long. Trimming took off 0 bases at V and 0 bases at J, with 18 bases between the two ends. Per the germline V gene, CDR1 is SGHDT and CDR2 is YYEEEE. The DNA for the CDR3 is TGTGCCAGCAGCTTGGCTCTCCGCGACACACCCTACCAAGAGACCCAGTACTTC. Translated: CASSLALRDTPYQETQYF.

The rearrangement uses TRBV19 and TRBJ1-5; weak D call: TRBD1 (5 bases). This CDR3 is 16 amino acids long. Trimming removed 6 bases from V and 4 bases from J, with 19 bases in between. CDR1 and CDR2 from the germline V gene are LNHDA and SQIVND (reference sequence). The chain's CDR3 is CASSQNTGGVNQPQHF. DNA of the CDR3: TGTGCCAGTAGCCAAAATACGGGGGGAGTAAATCAGCCCCAGCATTTT.

The chain links TRBV4-3 to TRBJ2-5, with 9 bases lining up with TRBD1. The J call may be wrong; the DNA end is better matched by TRBJ2-7. CDR1 and CDR2 from the germline V gene are LGHNA and YSLEER. The CDR3 spans 15 residues. The CDR3: CASSPYRGRVGEQYF. CDR3 in DNA: TGCGCCAGCAGCCCCTACAGGGGGCGGGTGGGCGAGCAGTACTTC.

Concerning this clone: This specimen includes other DNA sequences encoding the same CDR3. The V gene is TRBV18, the J gene TRBJ2-5; a weak D match, TRBD1 (6 bases). This CDR3 is 14 amino acids long. Looked up from germline, CDR1 is KGHSH and CDR2 is LQKENI. Trimming took off 3 bases at V and 4 bases at J, with 12 bases between the two ends. CDR3 coding DNA: TGTGCCAGCTCACCGCCTCAGGGGAGAGAGACCCAGTACTTC. Amino acids: CASSPPQGRETQYF. The full variable domain, in which reference TRBV18 and TRBJ2-5 provide the parts outside the CDR3, is NAGVMQNPRHLVRRRGQEARLRCSPMKGHSHVYWYRQLPEEGLKFMVYLQKENIIDESGMPKERFSAEFPKEGPSILRIQQVVRGDSAAYFCASSPPQGRETQYFGPGTRLLVL.